The T cell receptor beta chain under discussion was sequenced for a study of blood T cells in healthy people across ages. Whole-study findings and limits: Age showed a roughly linear inverse relationship with TCR beta diversity per million T cells. The unknown donor CMV status may have confounded expanded clonotype changes.

The table lists this clonotype with a few counts. Antigen: not known. A J-beta primer mix and a sample-barcoded 5' primer were used in a second PCR of roughly 7 to 12 cycles. Tagging of each cDNA molecule was performed by a template-switch adaptor with 12 random nucleotides. In TCRdb, the 5' RACE reads were re-called with MiXCR into one record per CDR3 protein. The sample has 550,000 to 750,000 distinct CDR3 sequences, under 25% seen once. The CDR3 length is 16 residues. Germline V gives CDR1 DFQATT, CDR2 SNEGSKA (reference sequence). V was pared by 0 bases and J by 4 bases, with 17 bases between. The sample taken for sequencing was blood. V is TRBV20-1 and J is TRBJ2-3; D gene ambiguous. This TCR was sampled from a man between 65 and 85 years old in good health. The CDR3 DNA sequence: TGCAGTGCTAGAGATACGACGAGCTCTGGGGCAGATACGCAGTATTTT. Protein: CSARDTTSSGADTQYF.